This TCR beta chain is from a study of blood T cell repertoires in COVID-19. Study information: Material from acute and convalescent COVID-19 was sourced from the United States, Italy and Spain.

Profiling relied on immunoSEQ multiplex PCR, and the TCRdb table lists in-frame clones only, not all of them. The table includes about 270,000 clones, roughly 90% detected once. Germline V CDR1 and CDR2: SGHAT, FQNNGV. J lost 0 bases, V lost 5 bases, and 7 bases had no gene match. CDR3 length: 16 residues. The clonotype originates from a man in his forties or fifties with acute or convalescent COVID-19. This rearrangement joins TRBV11-2 to TRBJ1-5; 7 positions match TRBD1. Sequencing was performed on peripheral blood. In DNA form, the CDR3 reads TGTGCCAGCAGCCCAAGGGGGCGCAATAGCAATCAGCCCCAGCATTTT. This sequence encodes CASSPRGRNSNQPQHF. Drawing the rest from reference TRBV11-2 and TRBJ1-5, the complete variable domain is EAGVAQSPRYKIIEKRQSVAFWCNPISGHATLYWYQQILGQGPKLLIQFQNNGVVDDSQLPKDRFSAERLKGVDSTLKIQPAKLEDSAVYLCASSPRGRNSNQPQHFGDGTRLSIL.